This TCR beta chain was retrieved from a study of T cells in Graves' hyperthyroidism and ophthalmopathy. As to this clonotype: Its antigen is not known.

Calling Graves' hyperthyroidism stable meant ophthalmopathy did not progress within 18 months. The investigators amplified TCR beta CDR3 regions from RNA transcripts. First-round RT-PCR of the TCR CDR3 relied on the HTBI primer set. MiXCR, run by TCRdb on the multiplex PCR reads, gives a single entry per CDR3 protein. The sample has roughly 180,000 distinct CDR3 sequences, 15% to 20% seen once. Study-wide results and caveats: Ophthalmopathy was model-predicted a median roughly 6.2 months pre-onset.

Sequenced sample: blood. The clonotype was recovered from a woman in her forties or fifties with Graves' hyperthyroidism.

In DNA form, the CDR3 reads TGTGCCAGCAGCGGGAAGACTGCCTCCTACGAGCAGTACTTC. Residues: CASSGKTASYEQYF. The chain is built from TRBV7-2 and TRBJ2-7; D is uncertain. Germline CDR1 SGHTA, CDR2 FQGNSA. V dropped 5 bases and J dropped 0 bases, with 11 bases sitting between them. The CDR3 is 14 residues long.